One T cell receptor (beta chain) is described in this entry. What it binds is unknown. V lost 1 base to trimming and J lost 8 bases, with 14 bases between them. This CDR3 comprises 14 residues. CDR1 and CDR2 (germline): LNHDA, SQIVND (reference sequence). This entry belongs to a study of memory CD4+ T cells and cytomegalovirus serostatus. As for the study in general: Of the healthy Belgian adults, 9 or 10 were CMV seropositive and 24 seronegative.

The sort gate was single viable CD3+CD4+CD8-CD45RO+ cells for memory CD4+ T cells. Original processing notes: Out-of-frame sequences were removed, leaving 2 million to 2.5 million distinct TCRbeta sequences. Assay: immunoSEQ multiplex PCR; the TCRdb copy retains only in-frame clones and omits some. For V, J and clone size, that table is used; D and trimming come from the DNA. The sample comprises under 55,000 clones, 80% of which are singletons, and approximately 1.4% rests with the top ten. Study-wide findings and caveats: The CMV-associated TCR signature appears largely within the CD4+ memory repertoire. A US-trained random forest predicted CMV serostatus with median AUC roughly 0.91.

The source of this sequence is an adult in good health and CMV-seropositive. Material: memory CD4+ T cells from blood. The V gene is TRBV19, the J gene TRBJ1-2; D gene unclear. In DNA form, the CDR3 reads TGTGCCAGTAGTATAGTAGGCGGAGAAGGCGGCTACACCTTC. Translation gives CASSIVGGEGGYTF. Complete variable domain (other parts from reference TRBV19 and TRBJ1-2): DGGITQSPKYLFRKEGQNVTLSCEQNLNHDAMYWYRQDPGQGLRLIYYSQIVNDFQKGDIAEGYSVSREKKESFPLTVTSAQKNPTAFYLCASSIVGGEGGYTFGSGTRLTVV.